This T cell receptor beta chain was sequenced for a study of T cell repertoires in cytomegalovirus infection. Study context: Both CMV infection and a matching HLA type were indicated by public TCR beta signatures.

A few counts support this clonotype. Its antigen is not known. TCRdb reprocessed the reads with MiXCR, giving one entry per CDR3 protein. The sample has 450,000 to 550,000 distinct CDR3 sequences, approximately 17% seen once. The CDR3 contains 13 residues. The V end was cut by 3 bases, the J end by 1 base, with 9 bases between. Germline V gene sequence: CDR1 DFQATT, CDR2 SNEGSKA (reference sequence). Whole-study results and caveats: HLA-C-restricted CMV clonotypes gave the most frequent clonotype in two of eight donors. Of the TCR beta families, the public ones yielded a cumulative frequency that identified carriers of CMV plus the relevant HLA.

The sequence derives from a human donor in good health (CMV status not recorded). Some clones in this sample may be carry-over from other donors' samples. V and J are TRBV20-1 and TRBJ1-1, with D perhaps matching TRBD1 (6 bases). The sample comprised CD8+ T cells from PBMCs. Here the CDR3 DNA reads TGCAGTGCTAGGATAGGGGGGAACACTGAAGCTTTCTTT. Protein product: CSARIGGNTEAFF.